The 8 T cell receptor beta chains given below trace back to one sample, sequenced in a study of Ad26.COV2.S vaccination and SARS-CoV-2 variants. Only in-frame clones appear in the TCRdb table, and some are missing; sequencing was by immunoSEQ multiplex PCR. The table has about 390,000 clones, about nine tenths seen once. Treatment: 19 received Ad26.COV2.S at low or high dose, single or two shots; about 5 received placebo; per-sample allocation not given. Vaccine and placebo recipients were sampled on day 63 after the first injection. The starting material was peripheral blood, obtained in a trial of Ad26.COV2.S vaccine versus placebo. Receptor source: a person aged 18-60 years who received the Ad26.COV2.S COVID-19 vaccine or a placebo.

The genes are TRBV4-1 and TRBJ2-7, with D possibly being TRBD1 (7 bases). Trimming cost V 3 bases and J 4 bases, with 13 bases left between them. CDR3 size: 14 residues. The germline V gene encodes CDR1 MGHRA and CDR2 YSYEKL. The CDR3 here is CASSHPGGSYEQYF. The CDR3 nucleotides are TGCGCCAGCAGCCACCCAGGGGGGTCTTACGAGCAGTACTTC.

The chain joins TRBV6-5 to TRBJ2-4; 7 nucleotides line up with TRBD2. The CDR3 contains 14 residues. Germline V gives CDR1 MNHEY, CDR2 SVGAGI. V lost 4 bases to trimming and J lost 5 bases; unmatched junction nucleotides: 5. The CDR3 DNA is TGTGCCAGCAGTTCCACTAGCGTTGAAAACATTCAGTACTTC. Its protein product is CASSSTSVENIQYF.

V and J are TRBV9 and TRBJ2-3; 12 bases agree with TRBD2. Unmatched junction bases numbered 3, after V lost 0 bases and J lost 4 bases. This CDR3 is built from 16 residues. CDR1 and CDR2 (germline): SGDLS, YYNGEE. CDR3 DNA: TGTGCCAGCAGCGTAGTTCTAGCGGGGGGGCCAGATACGCAGTATTTT. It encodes CASSVVLAGGPDTQYF.

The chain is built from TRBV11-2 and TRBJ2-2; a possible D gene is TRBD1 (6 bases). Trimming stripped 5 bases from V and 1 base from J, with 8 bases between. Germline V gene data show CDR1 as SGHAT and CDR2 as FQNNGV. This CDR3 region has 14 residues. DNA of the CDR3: TGTGCCAGCAGCCTGGGACAGAACACCGGGGAGCTGTTTTTT. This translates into CASSLGQNTGELFF.

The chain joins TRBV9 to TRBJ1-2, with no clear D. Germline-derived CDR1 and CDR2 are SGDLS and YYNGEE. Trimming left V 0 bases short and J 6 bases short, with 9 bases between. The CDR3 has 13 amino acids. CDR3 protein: CASSVARFDGYTF. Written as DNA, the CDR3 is TGTGCCAGCAGCGTAGCAAGATTCGATGGCTACACCTTC.

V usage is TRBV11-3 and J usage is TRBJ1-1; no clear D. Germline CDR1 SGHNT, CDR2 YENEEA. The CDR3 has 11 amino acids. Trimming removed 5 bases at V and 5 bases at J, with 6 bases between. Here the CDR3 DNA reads TGTGCCAGCAGCCGTAGAACTGAAGCTTTCTTT. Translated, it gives CASSRRTEAFF.

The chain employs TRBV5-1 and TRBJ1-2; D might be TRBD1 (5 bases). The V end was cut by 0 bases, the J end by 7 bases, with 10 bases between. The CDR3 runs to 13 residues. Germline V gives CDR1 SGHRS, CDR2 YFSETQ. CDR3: CASSLDQGFGYTF. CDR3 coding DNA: TGCGCCAGCAGCTTGGATCAGGGTTTTGGCTACACCTTC.

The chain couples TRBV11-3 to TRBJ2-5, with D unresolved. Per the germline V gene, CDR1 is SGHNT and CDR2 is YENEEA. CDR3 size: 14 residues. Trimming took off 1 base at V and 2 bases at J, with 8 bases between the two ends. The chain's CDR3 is CASSLGSGQETQYF. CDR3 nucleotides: TGTGCCAGCAGCTTAGGTTCCGGACAAGAGACCCAGTACTTC.